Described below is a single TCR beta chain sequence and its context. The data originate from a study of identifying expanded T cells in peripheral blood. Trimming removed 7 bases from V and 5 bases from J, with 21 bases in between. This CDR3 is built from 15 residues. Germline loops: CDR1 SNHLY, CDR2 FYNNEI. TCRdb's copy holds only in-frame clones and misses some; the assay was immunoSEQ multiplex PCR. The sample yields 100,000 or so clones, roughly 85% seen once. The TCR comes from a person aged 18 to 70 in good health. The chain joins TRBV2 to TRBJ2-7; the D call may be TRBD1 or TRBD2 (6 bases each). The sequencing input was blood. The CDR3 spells CASKEPGALTHEQYF. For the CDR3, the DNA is TGTGCCAGCAAGGAGCCGGGGGCTCTGACCCACGAGCAGTACTTC.